These 10 T cell receptor beta chains were all obtained from the same sample, sequenced in a study of control samples from healthy donors and cancer patients. The method was immunoSEQ multiplex PCR; TCRdb's version includes in-frame clones alone and lacks a portion of them. The sample contains approximately 150,000 clones, around nine tenths of which appear only once. Sequenced: blood. The receptor source for this set is a woman in her twenties or thirties in good health.

The J gene is TRBJ1-2, the V gene TRBV12-3 or TRBV12-4; tentatively, D is TRBD1 (5 bases). The V end was cut by 8 bases, the J end by 0 bases, with 10 bases between. The CDR3 covers 13 residues. The CDR3 protein is CASGRTPNYGYTF. The CDR3 region has the DNA TGTGCCAGCGGACGGACACCTAACTATGGCTACACCTTC.

The chain combines TRBV3-1 (or the pseudogene TRBV3-2) with TRBJ2-1, with 12 bases fitting TRBD2. The J segment lost 7 bases and the V segment lost 4 bases, leaving 5 bases of the junction unmatched. CDR3 length: 15 residues. CDR1 LGHDT and CDR2 YNNKEL come from the germline V gene (reference sequence). CDR3: CASSRLAGEANEQFF. The CDR3 nucleotides read TGTGCCAGCAGCCGACTAGCGGGAGAAGCAAATGAGCAGTTCTTC.

The sample holds one count of this clone. The chain uses TRBV4-1 and TRBJ2-7; D is perhaps TRBD2 (5 bases). The CDR3 spans 16 residues. CDR1 is MGHRA and CDR2 is YSYEKL in the germline V gene. The V gene lost 1 base and the J gene lost 2 bases, with 15 bases spanning the gap. The CDR3 DNA reads as TGCGCCAGCAGCCAAGGAGCAACTGAGAGGGCCTACGAGCAGTACTTC. Translating it yields CASSQGATERAYEQYF.

This clone was observed a handful of times. The chain joins TRBV19 to TRBJ1-5, with a possible D match to TRBD1 (6 bases). V lost 4 bases, J lost 7 bases, and 14 bases lay in between. CDR1 and CDR2 (germline): LNHDA, SQIVND (reference sequence). This CDR3 has 14 amino acids. CDR3 sequence reads: CASSNQGQGQPQHF. CDR3 sequence (DNA): TGTGCCAGTAGTAATCAGGGGCAGGGGCAGCCCCAGCATTTT.

The chain has TRBV5-6 and TRBJ1-3, with unresolved D. Trimming pared 1 base from V and 4 bases from J, leaving 15 bases between. Per germline, CDR1 SGHDT and CDR2 YYEEEE. The CDR3 runs 16 residues. This CDR3 is CASSLFLLGFGNTIYF. CDR3 bases: TGTGCCAGCAGCTTGTTCCTCCTTGGGTTCGGAAACACCATATATTTT. Full variable domain (remainder filled in from reference TRBV5-6 and TRBJ1-3): DAGVTQSPTHLIKTRGQQVTLRCSPKSGHDTVSWYQQALGQGPQFIFQYYEEEERQRGNFPDRFSGHQFPNYSSELNVNALLLGDSALYLCASSLFLLGFGNTIYFGEGSWLTVV.

This clone showed up just a few times. The genes are TRBV3-1 (or the pseudogene TRBV3-2) and TRBJ2-1, with D unclear. This CDR3 spans 13 amino acids. Trimming left V 0 bases short and J 7 bases short, with 7 bases between. Germline V gene sequence: CDR1 LGHDT, CDR2 YNNKEL (reference sequence). The CDR3 sequence is CASSQDYPNEQFF. DNA for the CDR3: TGTGCCAGCAGCCAAGATTACCCGAATGAGCAGTTCTTC.

CDR3 DNA: TGTGCCAGCAGTTACCACAGGGGTATCTACGAGCAGTACTTC. The encoded protein is CASSYHRGIYEQYF. The chain recombines TRBV6-5 with TRBJ2-7, with 7 positions matching TRBD1. J lost 3 bases, V lost 2 bases, and 4 bases had no gene match. The CDR3 covers 14 residues. Germline V gene sequence: CDR1 MNHEY, CDR2 SVGAGI.

This chain uses TRBV19 with TRBJ1-5; D remains unclear. V shed 5 bases and J shed 3 bases, with 11 bases lying between them. The length of the CDR3 is 14 residues. The germline V gene has CDR1 LNHDA and CDR2 SQIVND (reference sequence). The CDR3 DNA follows: TGTGCCAGTAGTGCGAAGGAATACAATCAGCCCCAGCATTTT. Protein: CASSAKEYNQPQHF.

Turning to this clone: The junction departs from germline at one end; a sequencing error may be responsible. Different DNA sequences within this sample yield the same CDR3. CDR3 DNA: TGTGCCAGCTCACCACGTCTACCGGTGAGGGCAGGGCTAAAAGAGACCCAATACTTC. Translated, it gives CASSPRLPVRAGLKETQYF. This chain joins TRBV18 and TRBJ2-5; either TRBD1 or TRBD2 may fit D (5 bases each). Per germline, CDR1 KGHSH and CDR2 LQKENI. This CDR3 has 19 residues.

J is TRBJ2-5 and V is TRBV19; no reliable D call. Germline V CDR1 and CDR2: LNHDA, SQIVND (reference sequence). This CDR3 region has 11 residues. V lost 3 bases, J lost 5 bases, and 4 bases lay in between. This CDR3 is CASSMSETQYF. The CDR3 DNA sequence: TGTGCCAGTAGTATGTCGGAGACCCAGTACTTC. The full variable domain, its missing parts supplied by reference TRBV19 and TRBJ2-5, is DGGITQSPKYLFRKEGQNVTLSCEQNLNHDAMYWYRQDPGQGLRLIYYSQIVNDFQKGDIAEGYSVSREKKESFPLTVTSAQKNPTAFYLCASSMSETQYFGPGTRLLVL.